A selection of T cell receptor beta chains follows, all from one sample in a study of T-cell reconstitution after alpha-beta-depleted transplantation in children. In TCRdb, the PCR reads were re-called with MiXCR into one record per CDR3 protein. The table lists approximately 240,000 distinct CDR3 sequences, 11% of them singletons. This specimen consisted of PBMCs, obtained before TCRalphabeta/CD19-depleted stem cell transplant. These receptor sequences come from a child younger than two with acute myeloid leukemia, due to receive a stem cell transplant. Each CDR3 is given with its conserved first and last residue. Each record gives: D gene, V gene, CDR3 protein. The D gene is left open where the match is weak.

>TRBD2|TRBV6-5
CASSYSIGLAETYEQYF
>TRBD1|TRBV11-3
CASSLEGGWREAFF
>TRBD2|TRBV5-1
CASSLETSGGLNTDTQYF
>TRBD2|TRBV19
CANPIQAGYCNEQFF
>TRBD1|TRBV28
CASSSPQQGYGYTF
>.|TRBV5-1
CASSLGTTSTDTQYF
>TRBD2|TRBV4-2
CASSQDLGGSSYNEQFF
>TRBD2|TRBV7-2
CASRLLAGGVYEQYF
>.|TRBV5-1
CASSFGLTGELFF
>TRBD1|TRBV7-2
CASSLTGAQHF
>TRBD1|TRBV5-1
CASSLTGTGGAEQYF
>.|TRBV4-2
CASSQRVGLPADQETQYF
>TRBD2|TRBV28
CASSPGTRWNNEQFF
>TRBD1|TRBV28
CASSARQGIAEAFF
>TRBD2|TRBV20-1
CSARDVASGSLGETQYF
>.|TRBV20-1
CSAPKGGAGNTEAFF
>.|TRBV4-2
CASSSRLENEQFF
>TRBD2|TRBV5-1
CASSLAGLAASLAKNIQYF
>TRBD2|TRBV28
CASSSLARGAKNIQYF
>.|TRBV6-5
CASQGSGPQHF
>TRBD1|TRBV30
CAWTGSGGRREQYF
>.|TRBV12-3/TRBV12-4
CASSPTGPLYEQYF
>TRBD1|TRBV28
CASSPTGQLAKNIQYF
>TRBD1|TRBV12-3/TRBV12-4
CASSWGRGRVDAGELFF
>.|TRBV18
CASSPVPPSIGYGYTF
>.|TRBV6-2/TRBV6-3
CASSYMGGPTGELFF
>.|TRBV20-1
CSASQPSGWPYNEQFF
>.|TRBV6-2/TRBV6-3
CASSSGGVITEAFF
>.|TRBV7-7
CASSLRGSQETQYF
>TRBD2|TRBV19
CASRRRGGSEQYF
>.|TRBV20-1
CSASPGWAGSIYGYTF
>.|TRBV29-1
CSVGPTSTDTQYF
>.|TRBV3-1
CASSHKGGGKGNQLYNEQFF
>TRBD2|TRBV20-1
CSARRASGIETQYF
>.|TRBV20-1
CSAGRTGSGNTIYF
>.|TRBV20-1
CSADSRPSGRKNIQYF